The 9 T cell receptor beta chains listed next were all sequenced from one sample in a study of cytomegalovirus exposure and HLA in healthy donors. Assay used: immunoSEQ multiplex PCR; TCRdb lists only in-frame clones, some missing. The sample holds approximately 200,000 clones, 75% to 95% seen once. Material: PBMCs. These receptors were taken from a woman aged 18 to 35 in good health and CMV-seronegative.

The chain recombines TRBV4-1 with TRBJ2-7; 9 bases align to TRBD2. Unmatched junction bases numbered 5, after V lost 0 bases and J lost 2 bases. The CDR3 length is 16 residues. Germline V gene lookup returns CDR1 MGHRA and CDR2 YSYEKL. The CDR3 DNA sequence: TGCGCCAGCAGCCAAGATAGGCTAGCGGGGCCCTACGAGCAGTACTTC. This codes for CASSQDRLAGPYEQYF.

CDR3 sequence: CASSEYFYEQYF. The CDR3 DNA is TGCGCCAGCAGTGAGTACTTCTACGAGCAGTACTTC. This sequence joins TRBV10-2 and TRBJ2-7; D gene uncertain. Germline values: CDR1 WSHSY, CDR2 SAAADI. CDR3 size: 12 residues. V gave up 1 base and J gave up 3 bases, with 4 bases separating them.

The genes are TRBV27 and TRBJ2-7, with TRBD1 matching over 9 bases. From germline, CDR1 is MNHEY and CDR2 SMNVEV (reference sequence). Losses at the gene ends were 5 bases for V and 5 bases for J; bases not matched to a gene: 7. The CDR3 is made up of 14 amino acids. CDR3 bases: TGTGCCAGCAGTCCTGGGACAGGGTTTAACGAGCAGTACTTC. Its translation is CASSPGTGFNEQYF.

The sample holds one count of this clone. The rearrangement joins TRBV30 to TRBJ2-7, with 8 bases aligning to TRBD2. The germline V gene has CDR1 GTSNPN and CDR2 SVGIG (reference sequence). After removal of 2 bases from V and 5 bases from J, the junction contained 8 bases not matched to a gene. The CDR3 is made up of 14 amino acids. Written as DNA, the CDR3 is TGTGCCTGGAGTACAAAGCGGGAGTCTGACGAGCAGTACTTC. Amino acid sequence: CAWSTKRESDEQYF.

The chain uses TRBV7-2 and TRBJ1-4, with a possible D match to TRBD1 (5 bases). The V end was cut by 6 bases, the J end by 7 bases, with 15 bases between. Germline loops: CDR1 SGHTA, CDR2 FQGNSA. CDR3 size: 14 residues. The CDR3 spells CASRFDSLSEKLFF. The CDR3 DNA reads TGTGCCAGCAGATTCGACAGTTTGAGTGAAAAACTGTTTTTT.

V gene TRBV5-1 combines with J gene TRBJ1-6; D might be TRBD1 (6 bases). The germline gives CDR1 SGHRS, CDR2 YFSETQ. V gave up 3 bases and J gave up 14 bases, with 18 bases separating them. The CDR3 is made up of 14 amino acids. The CDR3 region is CASSSDQGLRTLHF. CDR3 DNA sequence: TGCGCCAGCAGCTCGGACCAGGGGCTTAGGACCCTCCACTTT.

On this clone: An end of the junction differs from the germline gene, which may be a read error. The J gene is TRBJ1-6, the V gene TRBV7-7; 7 bases are a match to TRBD1. The CDR3 has 15 amino acids. Germline V CDR1 and CDR2: SSHAT, FNYEAQ (reference sequence). In nucleotides, the CDR3 is TGTGCTAGCAGCCGGGACAGCTCCTATAATTCACCCCTCCACTTT. This encodes CASSRDSSYNSPLHF.

The V and J genes are TRBV7-6 and TRBJ1-2; D gene uncertain. Germline assignment: CDR1 SGHVS and CDR2 FNYEAQ. The V and J ends lost 2 bases and 3 bases respectively, with 16 bases between them. The CDR3 spans 16 residues. In nucleotides, the CDR3 is TGTGCCAGCAGCTTAAGCCAGGTGCCCGTAGACTATGGCTACACCTTC. Its translation: CASSLSQVPVDYGYTF.

The rearrangement links TRBV2 to TRBJ2-7; 10 nucleotides line up with TRBD1. The CDR3 runs 14 residues. CDR1 SNHLY and CDR2 FYNNEI come from the germline V gene. With V trimmed by 9 bases and J by 0 bases, 5 bases remained unmatched. CDR3 DNA sequence: TGTGCCAGTGGCGGGGACAGGGGCTCCTACGAGCAGTACTTC. Its translation: CASGGDRGSYEQYF.